The rows below give T cell receptor beta chains drawn from one sample of a study of shared clonotypes between healthy human individuals. Sequencing was performed with immunoSEQ multiplex PCR; in TCRdb, only in-frame clones are kept and a portion is missing. The sample lists 700,000 or so clones, around 72% occurring once. Specimen: memory CD4+ T cells sorted from blood. These receptors were taken from a woman in her twenties or thirties in good health. CDR3s include the opening cysteine and the closing phenylalanine or tryptophan. Each record gives: J gene, D gene, V gene, clone size, CDR3 protein, CDR3 DNA. The D gene is left open where the match is weak. Not every row has a clone size; where given, it reads once, few, many or a size class.

>TRBJ2-3|TRBD1|TRBV7-9|NA
CASSLGQEDTQYF
TGTGCCAGCAGCTTGGGACAGGAAGATACGCAGTATTTT
>TRBJ2-2|TRBD2|TRBV5-4|NA
CASRGTSGNTGELFF
TGTGCCAGCAGAGGGACTAGCGGTAACACCGGGGAGCTGTTTTTT
>TRBJ2-1|TRBD1|TRBV20-1|NA
CSAWDRLEQFF
TGCAGTGCTTGGGACAGGCTTGAGCAGTTCTTC
>TRBJ2-3|NA|TRBV7-6|NA
CASSFYGIGTDTQYF
TGTGCCAGCAGCTTCTATGGGATAGGAACAGATACGCAGTATTTT
>TRBJ1-1|NA|TRBV7-2|few
CASSLDMNTEAFF
TGTGCCAGCAGCCTCGATATGAACACTGAAGCTTTCTTT
>TRBJ1-2|TRBD1|TRBV5-1|NA
CASSPEGTGVLNF
TGCGCCAGCAGCCCCGAAGGGACAGGAGTTCTCAACTTC
>TRBJ2-1|NA|TRBV5-4|NA
CASSLSRGAYNEQFF
TGTGCCAGCAGCTTGAGCAGGGGTGCCTACAATGAGCAGTTCTTC
>TRBJ2-1|TRBD2|TRBV9|NA
CASSLRPTAGGEQFF
TGTGCCAGCAGCCTCCGACCCACGGCGGGAGGCGAGCAGTTCTTC
>TRBJ1-1|NA|TRBV28|NA
CASGGAGLFAEAFF
TGTGCCAGCGGGGGGGCAGGGTTATTCGCTGAAGCTTTCTTT
>TRBJ2-3|NA|TRBV19|NA
CASSPQWGADTQYF
TGTGCCAGTAGTCCGCAATGGGGGGCAGATACGCAGTATTTT
>TRBJ1-1|TRBD1|TRBV28|NA
CASQGQGNTEAFF
TGTGCCAGCCAGGGACAGGGGAACACTGAAGCTTTCTTT
>TRBJ2-5|NA|TRBV28|NA
CASSTKPGPRNYGRYQETQYF
TGTGCCAGCAGTACAAAGCCCGGTCCACGAAATTATGGCCGGTACCAAGAGACCCAGTACTTC
>TRBJ1-4|NA|TRBV5-1|NA
CASSPGPSRTNEKLFF
TGCGCCAGCAGCCCGGGACCATCTCGAACTAATGAAAAACTGTTTTTT
>TRBJ2-4|TRBD2|TRBV2|NA
CASSLGLAGGPVIQYF
TGTGCCAGCAGCCTTGGACTAGCGGGAGGGCCGGTCATTCAGTACTTC
>TRBJ2-1|TRBD2|TRBV9|once
CASSVDLSGSIFEQFF
TGTGCCAGCAGCGTAGACCTCAGCGGGAGTATATTTGAGCAGTTCTTC
>TRBJ1-5|NA|TRBV19|NA
CASSISAGGYQPQHF
TGTGCCAGTAGTATCTCGGCAGGAGGATATCAGCCCCAGCATTTT
>TRBJ2-3|NA|TRBV5-4|NA
CASSLGSASDTQYF
TGTGCCAGCAGCTTGGGTTCAGCGTCAGATACGCAGTATTTT
>TRBJ1-1|NA|TRBV5-1|NA
CASSLQGQATEAFF
TGCGCCAGCAGCTTGCAGGGCCAGGCCACTGAAGCTTTCTTT
>TRBJ2-3|TRBD2|TRBV4-1|NA
CASSQGGGYAPDTQYF
TGCGCCAGCAGCCAGGGGGGGGGATACGCCCCAGATACGCAGTATTTT
>TRBJ2-3|NA|TRBV7-2|NA
CASSPRGTDTQYF
TGTGCCAGCAGCCCCAGAGGGACAGATACGCAGTATTTT
>TRBJ1-2|NA|TRBV29-1|NA
CSVDSGQGGFYGYTF
TGCAGCGTTGATAGCGGGCAGGGCGGATTCTATGGCTACACCTTC
>TRBJ2-5|TRBD2|TRBV7-9|NA
CASSRIAGGVQETQYF
TGTGCCAGCAGCCGTATAGCGGGAGGGGTGCAAGAGACCCAGTACTTC
>TRBJ2-5|NA|TRBV30|NA
CAWSVRSGLQETQYF
TGTGCCTGGAGTGTAAGATCCGGACTCCAAGAGACCCAGTACTTC
>TRBJ1-3|NA|TRBV5-1|few
CASSLGSDSGNTIYF
TGCGCCAGCAGCTTGGGGTCAGACTCTGGAAACACCATATATTTT
>TRBJ2-7|TRBD1|TRBV7-8|many
CASSLVVGVQGAREQYF
TGTGCCAGCAGCTTAGTAGTCGGTGTACAGGGGGCTCGCGAGCAGTACTTC
>TRBJ1-1|NA|TRBV6-4|NA
CASGVSGNTEAFF
TGTGCCAGCGGTGTTTCTGGGAACACTGAAGCTTTCTTT
>TRBJ2-7|NA|TRBV25-1|few
CATSRSYEQYF
TGTGCCACTAGCCGGTCCTACGAGCAGTACTTC
>TRBJ1-3|NA|TRBV7-8|many
CASSLLEGNTIYF
TGTGCCAGCAGCTTGTTAGAAGGAAACACCATATATTTT
>TRBJ1-1|NA|TRBV7-9|many
CASSPNPQRSNTEAFF
TGTGCCAGCAGCCCCAACCCACAGAGGTCGAACACTGAAGCTTTCTTT
>TRBJ2-3|NA|TRBV7-9|NA
CASSLKIGQNTDTQYF
TGTGCCAGCAGCTTGAAGATAGGGCAAAACACAGATACGCAGTATTTT
>TRBJ2-1|NA|TRBV27|NA
CAIRSSYNEQFF
TGTGCCATAAGGAGCTCCTACAATGAGCAGTTCTTC
>TRBJ2-3|TRBD2|TRBV5-1|few
CASRFSGRGATSTDTQYF
TGCGCCAGCAGATTTAGCGGGAGAGGGGCAACTAGCACAGATACGCAGTATTTT
>TRBJ2-2|NA|TRBV7-8|NA
CASKWGGELFF
TGTGCCAGCAAGTGGGGCGGGGAGCTGTTTTTT
>TRBJ2-1|NA|TRBV21-1|NA
CASSKGYYQGGSYNEQFF
TGTGCCAGCAGCAAAGGTTACTACCAGGGGGGCTCCTACAATGAGCAGTTCTTC
>TRBJ2-3|NA|TRBV5-1|NA
CASSPADSVFTDTQYF
TGCGCCAGCAGCCCCGCCGACAGTGTATTCACAGATACGCAGTATTTT
>TRBJ1-4|NA|TRBV29-1|NA
CSVDSGTNEKLFF
TGCAGCGTTGACAGTGGGACTAATGAAAAACTGTTTTTT
>TRBJ2-1|NA|TRBV28|NA
CASTSDYNFNEQFF
TGTGCCAGCACCTCGGACTATAATTTCAATGAGCAGTTCTTC
>TRBJ2-5|TRBD2|TRBV2|once
CASRGTSGETQYF
TGTGCCAGCAGAGGGACTAGCGGAGAGACCCAGTACTTC
>TRBJ1-5|NA|TRBV6-1|NA
CASSFPYQPQHF
TGTGCCAGCAGTTTCCCCTATCAGCCCCAGCATTTT
>TRBJ1-4|NA|TRBV25-1|NA
CASSARATNEKLFF
TGTGCCAGCAGTGCCAGGGCAACTAATGAAAAACTGTTTTTT
>TRBJ1-2|NA|TRBV28|NA
CASRSRSFGYTF
TGTGCCAGCAGATCAAGATCTTTTGGCTACACCTTC
>TRBJ2-1|NA|TRBV27|NA
CASNRAGHNEQFF
TGTGCCAGCAACCGCGCGGGGCACAATGAGCAGTTCTTC